This record looks at one T cell receptor beta chain sequence and its context. This specimen belongs to a study of blood T cell repertoires in COVID-19. Study information: Sites in the United States, Italy and Spain provided acute and convalescent COVID-19 samples.

Adults between about 18 and 95 years of age took part from 24 US areas. In the original workflow: By means of reference gene primer amplification, nucleated cell counts were estimated. Using immunoSEQ multiplex PCR, the repertoire was profiled, and TCRdb retains in-frame clones only, with some absent. V, J and clone size are taken as reported in that table, and D and trimming were inferred from the DNA itself. The sample contains over 130,000 clones, 70% to 90% of which appear only once. The sequence came from a woman between 45 and 65 years old with acute COVID-19. The sequenced material came from PBMCs or T cells enriched from blood (not recorded which).

CDR3 protein: CASSLANRDYTF. The CDR3 DNA follows: TGTGCCAGCAGCTTAGCTAACAGAGACTACACCTTC. The J gene is TRBJ1-2, the V gene TRBV7-9; unclear D gene. This CDR3 contains 12 residues. Germline loops: CDR1 SEHNR, CDR2 FQNEAQ (reference sequence). Trimming removed 0 bases from V and 10 bases from J, with 9 bases in between.